One and the same sample provided the 21 T cell receptor beta chains below, sequenced in a study of cytomegalovirus exposure and HLA in healthy donors. Primers: 60 Vbeta forward and 13 Jbeta reverse. The table came from immunoSEQ multiplex PCR; TCRdb's copy has only in-frame clones and leaves some out. Altogether around 150,000 clones are present, over 50% being singletons, with the ten largest covering over 1.5%. The sequencing input was PBMCs. All receptors come from a human donor in good health.

The chain combines TRBV5-1 with TRBJ2-1; D perhaps matches TRBD1 (6 bases). This CDR3 has 15 residues. Germline V lookup: CDR1 SGHRS, CDR2 YFSETQ. V gave up 3 bases and J gave up 2 bases, with 12 bases separating them. The chain's CDR3 is CASSYWDNPYNEQFF. CDR3 sequence (DNA): TGCGCCAGCAGCTACTGGGACAATCCCTACAATGAGCAGTTCTTC.

This chain uses TRBV7-9 with TRBJ2-3; 8 nucleotides match TRBD1. The ends lost 1 base at V and 2 bases at J; junction bases unmatched: 5. The CDR3 totals 16 residues. The germline V gene encodes CDR1 SEHNR and CDR2 FQNEAQ (reference sequence). CDR3 sequence (DNA): TGTGCCAGCAGCTTAGACAAGACAGGGGACACAGATACGCAGTATTTT. Translated: CASSLDKTGDTDTQYF.

This clone was recorded a few times. The rearrangement joins TRBV10-3 to TRBJ2-4; tentative D call: TRBD2 (6 bases). CDR1 and CDR2 from the germline V gene are ENHRY and SYGVKD. The CDR3 runs to 15 residues. V lost 0 bases, J lost 4 bases, and 10 bases lay in between. The CDR3 reads CAISESAAGKNIQYF. The CDR3 nucleotides read TGTGCCATCAGTGAGTCGGCGGCGGGAAAAAACATTCAGTACTTC.

This clone was counted a few times. This chain joins TRBV7-6 and TRBJ2-3; 16 bases are shared with TRBD2. This CDR3 comprises 19 residues. Germline loops: CDR1 SGHVS, CDR2 FNYEAQ. V dropped 6 bases and J dropped 3; count of bases not matched to a gene: 12. The CDR3 spells CASSRGPLGLAGGTDTQYF. The DNA of the CDR3 is TGTGCCAGCAGTCGTGGTCCTTTGGGACTAGCGGGAGGGACAGATACGCAGTATTTT. Full variable domain (remainder filled in from reference TRBV7-6 and TRBJ2-3): GAGVSQSPRYKVTKRGQDVALRCDPISGHVSLYWYRQALGQGPEFLTYFNYEAQQDKSGLPNDRFSAERPEGSISTLTIQRTEQRDSAMYRCASSRGPLGLAGGTDTQYFGPGTRLTVL.

This chain links TRBV28 with TRBJ2-2, with D possibly matching TRBD1 (6 bases). Germline values: CDR1 MDHEN, CDR2 SYDVKM. V lost 6 bases and J 0 bases, leaving 11 bases between the germline ends. This CDR3 has 15 amino acids. CDR3 nucleotides: TGTGCCAGCAGATCCGACAGGACGAACACCGGGGAGCTGTTTTTT. This gives the protein CASRSDRTNTGELFF.

The J gene is TRBJ2-3, the V gene TRBV7-3; possible D gene TRBD2, 7 bases. The germline V gene encodes CDR1 SGHTA and CDR2 FQGTGA. Trimming stripped 0 bases from V and 5 bases from J, with 15 bases between. The length of the CDR3 is 16 residues. The CDR3 nucleotides are TGTGCCAGCAGCTTAACGGGGGCGGGAGTGGGAGATACGCAGTATTTT. Protein: CASSLTGAGVGDTQYF.

The chain carries TRBV6-1 and TRBJ2-3; no clear D. Trimming stripped 3 bases from V and 3 bases from J, with 4 bases between. Germline assignment: CDR1 MNHNS and CDR2 SASEGT. The CDR3 runs 12 residues. The CDR3 DNA reads as TGTGCCAGCAGTGACAGAACAGATACGCAGTATTTT. Amino acids: CASSDRTDTQYF.

This sequence joins TRBV11-2 and TRBJ2-1; 14 nucleotides align to TRBD2. With V trimmed by 3 bases and J by 6 bases, 4 bases remained unmatched. The CDR3 contains 16 residues. CDR1 SGHAT and CDR2 FQNNGV come from the germline V gene. This CDR3 is CASSFSGLAGVNEQFF. The CDR3 DNA follows: TGTGCCAGCAGCTTCTCGGGACTAGCGGGAGTCAATGAGCAGTTCTTC.

This chain uses TRBV7-3 with TRBJ2-3; 7 nucleotides match TRBD2. This CDR3 comprises 14 residues. Germline V gene lookup returns CDR1 SGHTA and CDR2 FQGTGA. The trim removed 5 bases at V and 3 bases at J, leaving 5 bases unmatched. CDR3 protein: CASSPGLETDTQYF. The CDR3 DNA follows: TGTGCCAGCAGCCCAGGACTAGAAACAGATACGCAGTATTTT.

The chain uses TRBV5-1 and TRBJ2-2, with 7 bases aligning to TRBD1. The CDR3 has 16 residues. CDR1 is SGHRS and CDR2 is YFSETQ in the germline V gene. J was trimmed by 1 base and V by 3 bases; bases with no gene match: 6. CDR3 amino acids: CASSSTGNLNTGELFF. In DNA form, the CDR3 reads TGCGCCAGCAGCTCGACAGGGAATCTGAACACCGGGGAGCTGTTTTTT.

The chain combines TRBV2 with TRBJ2-1; 8 bases are a match to TRBD1. Germline lookup yields CDR1 SNHLY and CDR2 FYNNEI. This CDR3 is 15 amino acids long. Trimming removed 7 bases from V and 4 bases from J; junction bases left unmatched: 9. The CDR3 coding sequence is TGTGCCAGCACTACAAGACAGGGGATTTACAATGAGCAGTTCTTC. As protein: CASTTRQGIYNEQFF.

The V and J genes are TRBV5-1 and TRBJ2-2; 9 bases fit TRBD1. The CDR3 has 13 residues. Unmatched junction bases numbered 4, after V lost 8 bases and J lost 5 bases. Germline assignment: CDR1 SGHRS and CDR2 YFSETQ. Here the CDR3 DNA reads TGCGCCAGTGGGACAGGGAGGACCGGGGAGCTGTTTTTT. Its protein is CASGTGRTGELFF. The full variable domain, rest sourced from reference TRBV5-1 and TRBJ2-2, is KAGVTQTPRYLIKTRGQQVTLSCSPISGHRSVSWYQQTPGQGLQFLFEYFSETQRNKGNFPGRFSGRQFSNSRSEMNVSTLELGDSALYLCASGTGRTGELFFGEGSRLTVL.

V usage is TRBV15 and J usage is TRBJ2-5; 11 bases agree with TRBD2. The last part of the DNA fits TRBJ2-7 better; the J call may be wrong. The CDR3 contains 18 residues. The V gene's germline CDR1 is LNHNV and CDR2 YYDKDF (reference sequence). The CDR3 reads CATSRDLTSGRPNYEQYF. CDR3 sequence (DNA): TGTGCCACCAGCAGAGATTTAACTAGCGGGAGACCAAACTACGAGCAGTACTTC.

The chain employs TRBV28 and TRBJ2-7, with 14 bases aligning to TRBD2. The CDR3 is 16 residues long. V lost 5 bases to trimming and J lost 2 bases; unmatched junction nucleotides: 5. Germline lookup yields CDR1 MDHEN and CDR2 SYDVKM. This CDR3 reads CASSGPGLAGAYEQYF. The CDR3 DNA follows: TGTGCCAGCAGTGGACCGGGACTAGCGGGGGCCTACGAGCAGTACTTC. Looking up the rest from reference TRBV28 and TRBJ2-7 gives the full variable domain: DVKVTQSSRYLVKRTGEKVFLECVQDMDHENMFWYRQDPGLGLRLIYFSYDVKMKEKGDIPEGYSVSREKKERFSLILESASTNQTSMYLCASSGPGLAGAYEQYFGPGTRLTVT.

This clone was counted a single time. The V gene is TRBV7-2, the J gene TRBJ2-1; D is unclear. CDR1 and CDR2 from the germline V gene are SGHTA and FQGNSA. The V end was cut by 1 base, the J end by 10 bases, with 8 bases between. The CDR3 consists of 12 residues. The CDR3 region is CASSLDRREQFF. The CDR3 DNA is TGTGCCAGCAGCTTAGATAGGAGAGAGCAGTTCTTC.

The rearrangement joins TRBV6-6 to TRBJ2-7; D uncertain. CDR1 is MNHNY and CDR2 is SVGAGI in the germline V gene (reference sequence). V was shortened by 6 bases and J by 4 bases, with 10 bases between the two germline ends. This CDR3 is built from 12 residues. This CDR3 is CASSRTEYEQYF. CDR3 in DNA: TGTGCCAGCAGCAGAACAGAGTACGAGCAGTACTTC.

The genes are TRBV11-2 and TRBJ2-7; 13 bases match TRBD2. With V trimmed by 6 bases and J by 3 bases, 11 bases remained unmatched. The CDR3 loop spans 17 amino acids. Germline-derived CDR1 and CDR2 are SGHAT and FQNNGV. The CDR3 protein is CASRGLATSGRHYEQYF. The CDR3 nucleotides read TGTGCCAGCAGGGGACTCGCGACTAGCGGGAGGCACTACGAGCAGTACTTC.

The rearrangement links TRBV6-4 to TRBJ1-1; the match to TRBD1 covers 7 bases. The CDR3 runs to 13 residues. Looked up from germline, CDR1 is MRHNA and CDR2 is SNTAGT. The V gene end was trimmed by 6 bases and the J gene end by 1 base; junction bases not matched to a gene: 2. The CDR3 region is CASRRQGNTEAFF. Written as DNA, the CDR3 is TGTGCCAGCAGAAGACAGGGGAACACTGAAGCTTTCTTT.

The genes are TRBV5-1 and TRBJ2-3, with D tentatively TRBD1 (6 bases). Germline V gene sequence: CDR1 SGHRS, CDR2 YFSETQ. Trimming took off 0 bases at V and 4 bases at J, with 12 bases between the two ends. This CDR3 region has 15 residues. The CDR3 sequence is CASSLDGQSADTQYF. The CDR3, as DNA: TGCGCCAGCAGCTTGGATGGACAGAGTGCAGATACGCAGTATTTT.

J is TRBJ1-2 and V is TRBV2; unclear D gene. Germline loops: CDR1 SNHLY, CDR2 FYNNEI. The CDR3 has 15 amino acids. Trimming stripped 3 bases from V and 8 bases from J, with 19 bases between. CDR3 DNA sequence: TGTGCCAGCAGTGAGATCGGGTTGTCGAGTGGCGGCTACACCTTC. Protein product: CASSEIGLSSGGYTF.

This chain connects TRBV7-6 to TRBJ1-1; D call uncertain. V gave up 5 bases and J gave up 1 base, with 14 bases separating them. Germline-derived CDR1 and CDR2 are SGHVS and FNYEAQ. CDR3 size: 15 residues. The DNA of the CDR3 is TGTGCCAGCAGCCGGGGTCGATGGGAGAACACTGAAGCTTTCTTT. Its translation is CASSRGRWENTEAFF.